The present T cell receptor beta chain was sequenced within a study of T cell repertoires in cytomegalovirus infection. In the study overall: A matching HLA type, together with CMV infection, was signaled by public TCR beta signatures.

One entry per CDR3 protein, called by TCRdb with MiXCR from the reads. The sample holds about 460,000 distinct CDR3 sequences, around 11% seen once. CDR1 SGHVS and CDR2 FQNEAQ come from the germline V gene. This CDR3 comprises 12 residues. V was shortened by 5 bases and J by 12 bases, with 17 bases between the two germline ends. In its sample, this clonotype was seen many times. Its target is unknown. Whole-study findings and limits: Predominance within the ex vivo response was attributable to HLA-C-restricted CMV-specific TCR beta clonotypes.

The TCR originated in a human donor in good health (CMV status not recorded). Some clones in this sample may be carry-over from other donors' samples. Material for sequencing was PBMCs. V gene TRBV7-8 combines with J gene TRBJ2-7; D is perhaps TRBD1 or TRBD2 (6 bases each). CDR3 residues: CASSLGGRDLYF. CDR3 in DNA: TGTGCCAGCAGCCTCGGGGGCCGGGACTTGTACTTC.